This T cell receptor (beta chain) came from a study of regulatory T cells in long-lasting Graves disease. Study-wide context: A definition of persistent Graves' disease required over 5 years of antithyroid drugs plus positive TSH receptor antibodies.

Germline CDR1 SGHRS, CDR2 YFSETQ. V was clipped by 1 base and J by 2 bases; unmatched bases: 3. The CDR3 has 14 amino acids. This sample's time point: persistent/refractory GD, antithyroid drugs over 5 years with positive TRAb. The TCR library used RNA extracted from PBMCs. iRepertoire HTBI primers and Arm-PCR of CDR3 regions built TCR beta libraries. TCRdb re-called the multiplex PCR reads with MiXCR, one entry per CDR3 protein. The table shows 300,000 to 400,000 distinct CDR3 sequences, with around 20% occurring only once. The chain employs TRBV5-1 and TRBJ2-7; TRBD1 matches 7 bases. The clonotype comes from a female donor with Graves disease. The sequenced sample was peripheral blood mononuclear cells (PBMCs), obtained when the disease was refractory, from a patient treated with antithyroid drugs. CDR3 amino acids: CASSLQGDAYEQYF. The CDR3 nucleotides are TGCGCCAGCAGCTTGCAGGGGGATGCCTACGAGCAGTACTTC.